This T cell receptor beta chain was sequenced during a study of regulatory T cells in long-lasting Graves disease. Noted time point: newly diagnosed GD, antithyroid drugs for less than 3 months. With RNA extracted from PBMCs as input, the TCR library was made. By American Thyroid Association guidelines, Graves' disease was diagnosed in the cohort. The CDR3 is 12 amino acids. Deletions cut 1 base from V and 4 bases from J, with 7 bases between. Germline V gives CDR1 DFQATT, CDR2 SNEGSKA (reference sequence). Sequencing libraries for TCR beta were prepared with iRepertoire HTBI primers and Arm-PCR of CDR3 regions. TCRdb redid the calling of the multiplex PCR reads with MiXCR, one entry per CDR3 protein. Of 500,000 or so distinct CDR3 sequences listed, 15% to 20% are singletons. This sample also belongs to another study, concerning T cells in Graves' hyperthyroidism and ophthalmopathy. That publication notes: First-round RT-PCR with HTBI primers amplified the TCR CDR3 region.

The sequence was collected from a middle-aged man with Graves disease. J is TRBJ1-2 and V is TRBV20-1; D gene uncertain. This sample comprised peripheral blood mononuclear cells (PBMCs), obtained at new diagnosis, from a patient treated with antithyroid drugs. DNA of the CDR3: TGCAGTGCTAGAGGTCTGAGCTATGGCTACACCTTC. Its translation is CSARGLSYGYTF.